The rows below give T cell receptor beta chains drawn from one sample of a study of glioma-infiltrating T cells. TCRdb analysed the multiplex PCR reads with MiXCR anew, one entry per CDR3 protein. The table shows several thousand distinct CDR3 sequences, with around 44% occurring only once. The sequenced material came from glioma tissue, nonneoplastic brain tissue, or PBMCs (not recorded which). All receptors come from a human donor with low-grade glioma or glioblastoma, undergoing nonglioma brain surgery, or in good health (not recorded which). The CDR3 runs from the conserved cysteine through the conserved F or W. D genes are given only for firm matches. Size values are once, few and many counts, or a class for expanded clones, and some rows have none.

CDR3 DNA: TGTGCCAGCAGCCCGACAGCGGGAGCTCCAGGGGAGACCCAGTACTTC; CDR3 protein: CASSPTAGAPGETQYF; J gene: TRBJ2-5; V gene: TRBV12-3/TRBV12-4; clone size: medium-sized; D gene: TRBD2
CDR3 DNA: TGTGCCAGCAGTAGGGCTAGTCAGACCCAGTACTTC; CDR3 protein: CASSRASQTQYF; J gene: TRBJ2-5; V gene: TRBV3-1; clone size: medium-sized; D gene: NA
CDR3 DNA: TGCAGTGCTAGAGGACTAGCGTCCTACGAGCAGTACTTC; CDR3 protein: CSARGLASYEQYF; J gene: TRBJ2-7; V gene: TRBV20-1; clone size: medium-sized; D gene: TRBD2
CDR3 DNA: TGCAGTGCCAGCCAGGGACTAGCGTCAGGCGCCGGGGAGCTGTTTTTT; CDR3 protein: CSASQGLASGAGELFF; J gene: TRBJ2-2; V gene: TRBV20-1; clone size: NA; D gene: TRBD2
CDR3 DNA: NA; CDR3 protein: CASSFNTNEQFFGPGTQETQYF; J gene: TRBJ2-5; V gene: TRBV7-9; clone size: NA; D gene: NA
CDR3 DNA: TGCGCCAGCAGTCAAAACCCCCCGGTACAAGAGACCCAGTACTTC; CDR3 protein: CASSQNPPVQETQYF; J gene: TRBJ2-5; V gene: TRBV4-1; clone size: medium-sized; D gene: NA
CDR3 DNA: TGTGCCAGTAGTAGGACGGGGGCTTACAATGAGCAGTTCTTC; CDR3 protein: CASSRTGAYNEQFF; J gene: TRBJ2-1; V gene: TRBV19; clone size: medium-sized; D gene: NA
CDR3 DNA: TGCGCCAGCAGCTTGGCGGAGGGGGCTCTGGAGTACTTC; CDR3 protein: CASSLAEGALEYF; J gene: TRBJ2-7; V gene: TRBV5-1; clone size: NA; D gene: NA
CDR3 DNA: TGCGCCAGCAGTTCTAGCTTGTACAATGAGCAGTTCTTC; CDR3 protein: CASSSSLYNEQFF; J gene: TRBJ2-1; V gene: TRBV10-2; clone size: many; D gene: NA
CDR3 DNA: TGTGCCACCAGTGATTTAGGGAGATACAATGAGCAGTTCTTC; CDR3 protein: CATSDLGRYNEQFF; J gene: TRBJ2-1; V gene: TRBV24-1; clone size: medium-sized; D gene: NA
CDR3 DNA: TGTGCCTGGAGTGTCCGGGTGGTAGGGTCCGGGGCCAACGTCCTGACTTTC; CDR3 protein: CAWSVRVVGSGANVLTF; J gene: TRBJ2-6; V gene: TRBV30; clone size: NA; D gene: NA
CDR3 DNA: TGTGCCAGCAGTGAATATGTTAATTCACCCCTCCACTTT; CDR3 protein: CASSEYVNSPLHF; J gene: TRBJ1-6; V gene: TRBV25-1; clone size: NA; D gene: NA
CDR3 DNA: TGTGCCAGCAGCTTCGACGGGGGGATCAATTCACCCCTCCACTTT; CDR3 protein: CASSFDGGINSPLHF; J gene: TRBJ1-6; V gene: TRBV7-9; clone size: NA; D gene: NA
CDR3 DNA: TGTGCCAGCAGAAACCTAGCGGGCCCCTACGAGCAGTACTTC; CDR3 protein: CASRNLAGPYEQYF; J gene: TRBJ2-7; V gene: TRBV6-1; clone size: many; D gene: TRBD2
CDR3 DNA: TGTGCCAGCAGCTACGACAGACTCAATCCTATAAACCCCTACGAGCAGTGCTTC; CDR3 protein: CASSYDRLNPINPYEQCF; J gene: TRBJ2-7; V gene: TRBV28; clone size: NA; D gene: NA
CDR3 DNA: TGTGCCAGCTCACCTTACGGGGAGAACACTGAAGCTTTCTTT; CDR3 protein: CASSPYGENTEAFF; J gene: TRBJ1-1; V gene: TRBV18; clone size: medium-sized; D gene: NA
CDR3 DNA: TGTGCCAGCAGTTTAAGAGACAGGGGAACCAATCAGCCCCAGCATTTT; CDR3 protein: CASSLRDRGTNQPQHF; J gene: TRBJ1-5; V gene: TRBV28; clone size: once; D gene: TRBD1
CDR3 DNA: TGCAGTGCTGGGCGGTCTAGCGGACCAGATGACAATGAGCAGTTCTTC; CDR3 protein: CSAGRSSGPDDNEQFF; J gene: TRBJ2-1; V gene: TRBV20-1; clone size: medium-sized; D gene: TRBD2
CDR3 DNA: TGTGCCAGCAGTTACTCGACCGGATGGTCTTCGAACAGTGAAGCTTTCTTT; CDR3 protein: CASSYSTGWSSNSEAFF; J gene: TRBJ1-1; V gene: TRBV6-6; clone size: NA; D gene: NA
CDR3 DNA: TGTGCCAGCTCACCACAGCAAGGCTCCTACGAGCAGTACTTC; CDR3 protein: CASSPQQGSYEQYF; J gene: TRBJ2-7; V gene: TRBV18; clone size: many; D gene: NA
CDR3 DNA: TGCGCCAGCAGCCAAGGGGCGGCAGGACTCACAGATACGCAGTATTTT; CDR3 protein: CASSQGAAGLTDTQYF; J gene: TRBJ2-3; V gene: TRBV4-3; clone size: few; D gene: NA
CDR3 DNA: TGTGCCAGCAGTTATCGCGGGACTAGCTTCAATGAGCAGTTCTTC; CDR3 protein: CASSYRGTSFNEQFF; J gene: TRBJ2-1; V gene: TRBV6-5; clone size: NA; D gene: TRBD2
CDR3 DNA: TGCGCCAGCAGCCTCAAGGGGGAAAACTATGGCTACACCTTC; CDR3 protein: CASSLKGENYGYTF; J gene: TRBJ1-2; V gene: TRBV4-1; clone size: many; D gene: NA
CDR3 DNA: TGTGCCAGCAGCCAAATCTCTGGAAACACCATATATTTT; CDR3 protein: CASSQISGNTIYF; J gene: TRBJ1-3; V gene: TRBV7-9; clone size: NA; D gene: NA
CDR3 DNA: TGTGCCACCAGCAAAGGGGGAGGGGATGCCTACGAGCAGTACTTC; CDR3 protein: CATSKGGGDAYEQYF; J gene: TRBJ2-7; V gene: TRBV15; clone size: few; D gene: NA
CDR3 DNA: TGCGCCAGCATCCCGGGACAGAGCTCTGGGGCCAACGTCCTGACTTTC; CDR3 protein: CASIPGQSSGANVLTF; J gene: TRBJ2-6; V gene: TRBV5-1; clone size: NA; D gene: TRBD1
CDR3 DNA: TGTGCCAGCAGTCTAAGCGGGAGTGGGGCCACAGATACGCAGTATTTT; CDR3 protein: CASSLSGSGATDTQYF; J gene: TRBJ2-3; V gene: TRBV27; clone size: few; D gene: TRBD2
CDR3 DNA: TGTGCCAGCAGCTTCGTCACAGACACTGAAGCTTTCTTT; CDR3 protein: CASSFVTDTEAFF; J gene: TRBJ1-1; V gene: TRBV11-3; clone size: many; D gene: NA
CDR3 DNA: TGTGCCAGCAGTTTCGGGAGTTACGAGCAGTACTTC; CDR3 protein: CASSFGSYEQYF; J gene: TRBJ2-7; V gene: TRBV12-3/TRBV12-4; clone size: many; D gene: NA
CDR3 DNA: TGCGCCAGCAGCTCCCACAGGGGCCGGGATCTCTACAATGAGCAGTTCTTC; CDR3 protein: CASSSHRGRDLYNEQFF; J gene: TRBJ2-1; V gene: TRBV5-1; clone size: many; D gene: TRBD1
CDR3 DNA: TGTGCCAGCAGTTTCATTGGGGAAGCTTTCTTT; CDR3 protein: CASSFIGEAFF; J gene: TRBJ1-1; V gene: TRBV12-3/TRBV12-4; clone size: NA; D gene: NA
CDR3 DNA: TGTGCCAGCAGTGAAATCGCGGGGTATAGCAATCAGCCCCAGCATTTT; CDR3 protein: CASSEIAGYSNQPQHF; J gene: TRBJ1-5; V gene: TRBV6-1; clone size: few; D gene: NA
CDR3 DNA: TGTGCCAGCAGTTTAACAGGGGGCAAAGAGGATTTT; CDR3 protein: CASSLTGGKEDF; J gene: TRBJ2-3; V gene: TRBV28; clone size: medium-sized; D gene: TRBD1
CDR3 DNA: TGTGCCAGCAGTAGGATCACAGGGGTACTGGGGGCTTTCTTT; CDR3 protein: CASSRITGVLGAFF; J gene: TRBJ1-1; V gene: TRBV28; clone size: NA; D gene: TRBD1
CDR3 DNA: TGTGCCAGCGCCCCCGCGGGACAACCCTACGAGCAGTACTTC; CDR3 protein: CASAPAGQPYEQYF; J gene: TRBJ2-7; V gene: TRBV12-3/TRBV12-4; clone size: many; D gene: NA
CDR3 DNA: TGTGCCAGCAGCGTTGGGGGTTTCTACGAGCAGTACTTC; CDR3 protein: CASSVGGFYEQYF; J gene: TRBJ2-7; V gene: TRBV13; clone size: NA; D gene: NA